Listed below are T cell receptor beta chains from one sample, sequenced in a study of blood T cell repertoires in COVID-19. The protocol was immunoSEQ multiplex PCR, while the TCRdb copy is restricted to in-frame clones and leaves out a portion. The sample holds approximately 290,000 clones, roughly 85% seen once. Material: PBMCs or T cells enriched from blood (not recorded which). The receptor source for this set is a woman in her thirties who had recovered from COVID-19. Each CDR3 is given with its conserved first and last residue. A D gene is named only where the DNA matches it firmly. Clone size is not always given. Where it is, it says once, few, many or a class for expanded clones.

V gene: TRBV2
D gene: TRBD1
clone size: many
J gene: TRBJ2-3
CDR3 protein: CASSDPRTGTDTQYF
CDR3 DNA: TGTGCCAGCAGTGACCCTAGGACAGGGACAGATACGCAGTATTTT

V gene: TRBV10-3
D gene: TRBD1
clone size: NA
J gene: TRBJ1-1
CDR3 protein: CAIKGANTEAFF
CDR3 DNA: TGTGCCATCAAGGGGGCGAACACTGAAGCTTTCTTT

V gene: TRBV7-2
D gene: NA
clone size: once
J gene: TRBJ1-2
CDR3 protein: CASSFQGWGGYTF
CDR3 DNA: TGTGCCAGCAGCTTTCAGGGCTGGGGAGGCTACACCTTC

V gene: TRBV5-6
D gene: TRBD1
clone size: few
J gene: TRBJ2-7
CDR3 protein: CASSLARGTGSYEQYF
CDR3 DNA: TGTGCCAGCAGCTTGGCCCGGGGGACAGGGTCCTACGAGCAGTACTTC

V gene: TRBV20-1
D gene: NA
clone size: NA
J gene: TRBJ2-5
CDR3 protein: CSASWDSEYF
CDR3 DNA: TGCAGTGCTAGTTGGGACTCGGAGTACTTC

V gene: TRBV4-1
D gene: TRBD1
clone size: NA
J gene: TRBJ2-7
CDR3 protein: CASSQGQGTIYEQYF
CDR3 DNA: TGCGCCAGCAGCCAAGGACAGGGGACAATCTACGAGCAGTACTTC

V gene: TRBV4-1
D gene: NA
clone size: NA
J gene: TRBJ2-5
CDR3 protein: CASSQVSVLEETQYF
CDR3 DNA: TGCGCCAGCAGCCAAGTTTCAGTTTTGGAAGAGACCCAGTACTTC

V gene: TRBV7-8
D gene: NA
clone size: NA
J gene: TRBJ1-4
CDR3 protein: CASSLGRVGLTNEKLFF
CDR3 DNA: TGTGCCAGCAGCTTAGGGCGGGTTGGGTTAACTAATGAAAAACTGTTTTTT

V gene: TRBV10-3
D gene: TRBD1
clone size: NA
J gene: TRBJ1-1
CDR3 protein: CAISRDRGIAEAFF
CDR3 DNA: TGTGCCATCAGTAGGGACAGGGGTATTGCTGAAGCTTTCTTT

V gene: TRBV19
D gene: NA
clone size: NA
J gene: TRBJ2-1
CDR3 protein: CASSRDIYNEQFF
CDR3 DNA: TGTGCCAGTAGTCGGGACATCTACAATGAGCAGTTCTTC

V gene: TRBV28
D gene: TRBD1
clone size: once
J gene: TRBJ1-1
CDR3 protein: CASRGHRGNTEAFF
CDR3 DNA: TGTGCCAGCAGGGGGCACAGGGGCAACACTGAAGCTTTCTTT

V gene: TRBV25-1
D gene: NA
clone size: NA
J gene: TRBJ1-1
CDR3 protein: CASRDGEVTEAFF
CDR3 DNA: TGTGCCAGCAGGGACGGGGAGGTCACTGAAGCTTTCTTT

V gene: TRBV7-3
D gene: NA
clone size: NA
J gene: TRBJ2-5
CDR3 protein: CASSLDRDQETQYF
CDR3 DNA: TGTGCCAGCAGCTTAGACAGAGACCAAGAGACCCAGTACTTC

V gene: TRBV9
D gene: TRBD2
clone size: NA
J gene: TRBJ2-1
CDR3 protein: CASSVGRLAGGPSYNEQFF
CDR3 DNA: TGTGCCAGCAGCGTAGGTCGGCTAGCGGGAGGGCCCTCCTACAATGAGCAGTTCTTC